Listed here are 24 T cell receptor beta chains from one sample, sequenced in a study of OX40 agonist ivuxolimab in advanced cancers. TCRdb keeps only in-frame clones here, not all; method: immunoSEQ multiplex PCR. This sample has 70,000 or so clones, with 80% found just once. The material was CD4+ or CD8+ T cells sorted from blood, obtained in a trial of the OX40 agonist ivuxolimab. The receptor set was obtained from an adult with an advanced solid tumor such as melanoma, head and neck, liver or kidney cancer.

The chain couples TRBV9 to TRBJ2-7; possibly TRBD2 for D (6 bases). V lost 0 bases, J lost 2 bases, and 12 bases lay in between. Germline V CDR1 and CDR2: SGDLS, YYNGEE. The CDR3 sequence is 15 residues long. The CDR3 spells CASSVEEGRPYEQYF. The CDR3 nucleotides are TGTGCCAGCAGCGTAGAGGAGGGGAGACCCTACGAGCAGTACTTC.

The gene calls are TRBV5-1 and TRBJ2-5, with TRBD1 matching 9 bases. Germline V CDR1 and CDR2: SGHRS, YFSETQ. V trimming: 1 base; J trimming: 4 bases; junction bases outside the gene matches: 5. The CDR3 length is 15 residues. CDR3 DNA sequence: TGCGCCAGCAGCTTGTTCGGGACAGGGCGAGAGACCCAGTACTTC. Its protein product is CASSLFGTGRETQYF.

The chain combines TRBV7-2 with TRBJ2-1; no clear D. V was pared by 6 bases and J by 2 bases, with 11 bases between. The CDR3 covers 14 residues. CDR1 is SGHTA, CDR2 FQGNSA, per germline. The CDR3 nucleotides read TGTGCCAGCAGTCGTGAGCTAGCCTACAATGAGCAGTTCTTC. Amino acids: CASSRELAYNEQFF.

This rearrangement joins TRBV7-6 to TRBJ1-3; D gene ambiguous. Germline V gene data show CDR1 as SGHVS and CDR2 as FNYEAQ. The CDR3 length is 14 residues. Trimming took 4 bases from V and 2 from J, leaving 9 bases between them. The DNA of the CDR3 is TGTGCCAGCAGCTCGGACTCGGCTGGAAACACCATATATTTT. Translating gives CASSSDSAGNTIYF.

The chain joins TRBV20-1 to TRBJ1-4; unclear D gene. The CDR3 runs to 11 residues. CDR1 DFQATT and CDR2 SNEGSKA come from the germline V gene (reference sequence). V was pared by 5 bases and J by 8 bases, with 9 bases between. The CDR3 is CSAAQGEKLFF. The CDR3 DNA is TGCAGTGCTGCCCAAGGGGAAAAACTGTTTTTT.

The chain links TRBV5-1 to TRBJ2-3; D is possibly TRBD2 (6 bases). CDR1 and CDR2 from the germline V gene are SGHRS and YFSETQ. The CDR3 totals 15 residues. V was pared by 2 bases and J by 2 bases, with 12 bases between. The CDR3 DNA reads TGCGCCAGCAGCTTCGGCGGGGAATTCACAGATACGCAGTATTTT. It yields the protein CASSFGGEFTDTQYF.

There are many counts of this clone. The chain uses TRBV5-6 and TRBJ2-7, with 8 bases fitting TRBD2. The CDR3 is 16 residues long. V lost 0 bases, J lost 3 bases, and 8 bases stayed unmatched. CDR1 is SGHDT, CDR2 YYEEEE, per germline. The CDR3 sequence is CASSLVGLAGHYEQYF. CDR3 in DNA: TGTGCCAGCAGCTTGGTTGGGCTAGCGGGTCACTACGAGCAGTACTTC.

This rearrangement joins TRBV5-1 to TRBJ1-1, with 11 bases identical to TRBD1. V dropped 7 bases and J dropped 7; count of bases not matched to a gene: 6. The germline V gene has CDR1 SGHRS and CDR2 YFSETQ. This CDR3 spans 13 amino acids. Here the CDR3 DNA reads TGCGCCAGCTCGGGACAGGGGGTTGTTGAAGCTTTCTTT. Its protein product is CASSGQGVVEAFF. The variable domain in full, completed from reference TRBV5-1 and TRBJ1-1, reads KAGVTQTPRYLIKTRGQQVTLSCSPISGHRSVSWYQQTPGQGLQFLFEYFSETQRNKGNFPGRFSGRQFSNSRSEMNVSTLELGDSALYLCASSGQGVVEAFFGQGTRLTVV.

In its sample, this clone was seen a few times. The rearrangement joins TRBV5-1 to TRBJ2-5; a possible D gene is TRBD1 (6 bases). CDR1 and CDR2 from the germline V gene are SGHRS and YFSETQ. The ends were cut back, 3 bases at V and 1 base at J, with 10 bases in the middle. This CDR3 region has 14 residues. The CDR3 loop is CASSSPGVQETQYF. CDR3 nucleotides: TGCGCCAGCAGCTCACCAGGGGTCCAAGAGACCCAGTACTTC.

The chain is built from TRBV5-1 and TRBJ2-3; 16 bases line up with TRBD2. V shed 4 bases, J shed 4 bases, and the junction held 12 bases outside the gene matches. Germline-derived CDR1 and CDR2 are SGHRS and YFSETQ. This CDR3 has 19 residues. The CDR3 region has the DNA TGCGCCAGCAGCGTCTCCGGGACTAGCGGGGGGGCCTTCTCAGATACGCAGTATTTT. Its translation: CASSVSGTSGGAFSDTQYF.

V is TRBV11-2 and J is TRBJ1-6; a weak D match, TRBD1 (6 bases). Trimming shortened V by 1 base and J by 0 bases, and 13 bases separated the two germline ends. The CDR3 has 18 amino acids. From germline, CDR1 is SGHAT and CDR2 FQNNGV. CDR3 amino acids: CASSLVAGVSSYNSPLHF. The CDR3 nucleotides are TGTGCCAGCAGCTTAGTAGCAGGGGTATCCTCCTATAATTCACCCCTCCACTTT.

In the case of this clone: At the DNA level, this CDR3 is encoded by other sequences in the same sample as well. V and J are TRBV9 and TRBJ1-1; D is unclear. CDR3 size: 13 residues. Trimming removed 4 bases from V and 1 base from J, with 8 bases in between. Germline V gene sequence: CDR1 SGDLS, CDR2 YYNGEE. The CDR3 protein is CASSPRQNTEAFF. In nucleotides, the CDR3 is TGTGCCAGCAGCCCGCGACAGAACACTGAAGCTTTCTTT.

The chain has TRBV7-9 and TRBJ2-2; D uncertain. The germline gives CDR1 SEHNR, CDR2 FQNEAQ (reference sequence). This CDR3 contains 14 residues. Trimming removed 5 bases from V and 6 bases from J, with 13 bases in between. CDR3 residues: CASSADGLAGELFF. As DNA, the CDR3 is TGTGCCAGCAGCGCGGACGGATTGGCCGGGGAGCTGTTTTTT.

This sequence joins TRBV4-2 and TRBJ2-3, with 13 bases that match TRBD2. CDR1 and CDR2 from the germline V gene are LGHNA and YNFKEQ. Unmatched junction bases numbered 6, after V lost 4 bases and J lost 5 bases. The CDR3 is 16 residues long. The CDR3 reads CASSLGLAGRVDTQYF. For the CDR3, the DNA is TGTGCCAGCAGCCTGGGACTAGCGGGGAGGGTAGATACGCAGTATTTT.

The sample holds a few counts of this clone. V usage is TRBV7-8 and J usage is TRBJ1-6; D gene ambiguous. This CDR3 has 13 amino acids. V lost 4 bases to trimming and J lost 6 bases, with 7 bases between them. Germline CDR1 SGHVS, CDR2 FQNEAQ. CDR3 bases: TGTGCCAGCAGCTCCCATGGTAATTCACCCCTCCACTTT. Protein: CASSSHGNSPLHF.

The V gene is TRBV11-2, the J gene TRBJ2-3, with TRBD2 matching over 14 bases. The V gene end was trimmed by 5 bases and the J gene end by 3 bases; junction bases not matched to a gene: 7. Germline CDR1 and CDR2: SGHAT and FQNNGV. This CDR3 spans 17 amino acids. This CDR3 is CASSRLAGGRLTDTQYF. The CDR3 nucleotides read TGTGCCAGCAGCCGACTAGCGGGGGGGCGGTTGACAGATACGCAGTATTTT.

CDR3 DNA sequence: TGTGCCAGCAGTGTCCCGAGGGAGGGAGTATCGGTAGAGACTGAAGCTTTCTTT. It is translated as CASSVPREGVSVETEAFF. The chain uses TRBV28 and TRBJ1-1, with D unclear. Germline loops: CDR1 MDHEN, CDR2 SYDVKM. CDR3 length equals 18 residues. V lost 5 bases and J lost 5, with 27 bases in between.

This clone was detected once. V gene TRBV7-9 combines with J gene TRBJ2-3; D is possibly TRBD1 (5 bases). CDR3 length equals 12 residues. Trimming took 5 bases from V and 5 from J, leaving 8 bases between them. The germline CDR1 and CDR2 sequences are SEHNR and FQNEAQ (reference sequence). CDR3 sequence (DNA): TGTGCCAGCAGCCTTGACAGAGATACGCAGTATTTT. This translates into CASSLDRDTQYF.

This clone was seen a single time. V and J are TRBV2 and TRBJ1-2; D gene unclear. The CDR3 loop spans 12 amino acids. V lost 2 bases and J 3 bases, leaving 4 bases between the germline ends. The germline CDR1 and CDR2 sequences are SNHLY and FYNNEI. CDR3 bases: TGTGCCAGCAGTGAACAACACTATGGCTACACCTTC. Encoded protein: CASSEQHYGYTF.

The gene calls are TRBV4-3 and TRBJ1-4, with a weak D call TRBD1 (5 bases). The germline gives CDR1 LGHNA, CDR2 YSLEER. V was trimmed by 0 bases and J by 2 bases, leaving 10 bases between them. CDR3 length equals 16 residues. CDR3 sequence: CASSQDPPGTNEKLFF. As DNA, the CDR3 is TGCGCCAGCAGCCAAGATCCCCCAGGGACTAATGAAAAACTGTTTTTT.

The chain carries TRBV7-8 and TRBJ1-1; TRBD1 matches 7 bases. There are 15 residues in the CDR3. CDR1 and CDR2 from the germline V gene are SGHVS and FQNEAQ. Trimming removed 4 bases from V and 0 bases from J; junction bases left unmatched: 5. In nucleotides, the CDR3 is TGTGCCAGCAGCTCCCCGACAGGGCTGAACACTGAAGCTTTCTTT. Encoded protein: CASSSPTGLNTEAFF.

V gene TRBV2 combines with J gene TRBJ1-5; no clear D. The V end lost 4 bases, the J end lost 2 bases, and 9 bases lay between the germline ends. Germline CDR1 and CDR2: SNHLY and FYNNEI. The CDR3 loop spans 14 amino acids. The CDR3 loop is CASSGRSRNQPQHF. Here the CDR3 DNA reads TGTGCCAGCAGTGGACGGTCCCGCAATCAGCCCCAGCATTTT. The variable domain in full, with the rest retrieved from reference TRBV2 and TRBJ1-5, is EPEVTQTPSHQVTQMGQEVILRCVPISNHLYFYWYRQILGQKVEFLVSFYNNEISEKSEIFDDQFSVERPDGSNFTLKIRSTKLEDSAMYFCASSGRSRNQPQHFGDGTRLSIL.

This clone was observed a handful of times. V gene TRBV5-6 combines with J gene TRBJ1-1, with D possibly matching TRBD1 (5 bases). CDR1 is SGHDT and CDR2 is YYEEEE in the germline V gene. V was trimmed by 4 bases and J by 5 bases, leaving 15 bases between them. There are 14 residues in the CDR3. CDR3 loop: CASSRWGRETEAFF. CDR3 DNA sequence: TGTGCCAGCAGCCGATGGGGACGGGAAACTGAAGCTTTCTTT.

The chain links TRBV5-1 to TRBJ2-7, with 8 bases lining up with TRBD1. CDR1 SGHRS and CDR2 YFSETQ come from the germline V gene. With 0 bases clipped from V and 2 bases from J, the junction kept 4 bases outside the gene matches. The CDR3 is made up of 15 amino acids. CDR3 in amino acids: CASSLERQGPYEQYF. Written as DNA, the CDR3 is TGCGCCAGCAGCTTGGAGAGACAGGGGCCCTACGAGCAGTACTTC. Supplemented by reference TRBV5-1 and TRBJ2-7, the full variable domain reads KAGVTQTPRYLIKTRGQQVTLSCSPISGHRSVSWYQQTPGQGLQFLFEYFSETQRNKGNFPGRFSGRQFSNSRSEMNVSTLELGDSALYLCASSLERQGPYEQYFGPGTRLTVT.